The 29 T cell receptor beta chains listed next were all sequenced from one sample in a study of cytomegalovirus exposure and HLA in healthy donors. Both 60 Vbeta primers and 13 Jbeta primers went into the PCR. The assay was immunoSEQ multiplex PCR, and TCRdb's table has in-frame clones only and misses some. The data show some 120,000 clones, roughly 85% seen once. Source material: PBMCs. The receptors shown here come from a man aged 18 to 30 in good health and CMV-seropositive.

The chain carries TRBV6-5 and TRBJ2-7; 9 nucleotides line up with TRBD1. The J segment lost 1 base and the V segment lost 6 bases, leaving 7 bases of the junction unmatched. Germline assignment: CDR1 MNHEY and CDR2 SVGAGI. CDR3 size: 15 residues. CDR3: CASRLSGTGSYEQYF. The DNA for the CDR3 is TGTGCCAGCAGACTTTCCGGGACAGGGTCCTACGAGCAGTACTTC.

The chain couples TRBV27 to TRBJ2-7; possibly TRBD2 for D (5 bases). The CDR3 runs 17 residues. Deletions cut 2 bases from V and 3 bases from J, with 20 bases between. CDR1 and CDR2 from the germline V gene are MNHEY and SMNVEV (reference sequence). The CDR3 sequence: CASSLGSGWMSDYEQYF. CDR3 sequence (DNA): TGTGCCAGCAGTTTAGGCAGCGGCTGGATGTCCGACTACGAGCAGTACTTC.

The chain's CDR3 is CASSHPVANNYGYTF. In nucleotides, the CDR3 is TGTGCCAGCAGCCACCCTGTTGCGAACAACTATGGCTACACCTTC. The V call is TRBV13, the J call TRBJ1-2; D is uncertain. Looked up from germline, CDR1 is PRHDT and CDR2 is FYEKMQ (reference sequence). V lost 5 bases and J lost 2, with 15 bases in between. CDR3 length equals 15 residues.

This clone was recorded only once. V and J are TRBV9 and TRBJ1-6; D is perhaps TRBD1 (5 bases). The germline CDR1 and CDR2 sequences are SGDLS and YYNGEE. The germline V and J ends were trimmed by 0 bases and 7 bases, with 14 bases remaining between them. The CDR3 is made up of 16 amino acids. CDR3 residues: CASSVAIAGVNSPLHF. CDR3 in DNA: TGTGCCAGCAGCGTAGCTATAGCGGGGGTAAATTCACCCCTCCACTTT.

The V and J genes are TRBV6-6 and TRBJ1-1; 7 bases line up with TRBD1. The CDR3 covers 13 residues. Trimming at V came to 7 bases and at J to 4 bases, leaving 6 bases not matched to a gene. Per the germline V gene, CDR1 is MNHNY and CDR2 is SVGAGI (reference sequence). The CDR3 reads CASTKQGTTEAFF. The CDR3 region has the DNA TGTGCCAGCACCAAACAGGGGACCACTGAAGCTTTCTTT.

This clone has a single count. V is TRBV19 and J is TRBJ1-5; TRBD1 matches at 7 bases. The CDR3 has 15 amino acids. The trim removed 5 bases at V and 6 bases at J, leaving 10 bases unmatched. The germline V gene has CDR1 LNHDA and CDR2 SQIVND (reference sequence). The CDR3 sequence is CASSSTDRVAQPQHF. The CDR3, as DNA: TGTGCCAGTAGTTCAACCGACAGGGTGGCTCAGCCCCAGCATTTT.

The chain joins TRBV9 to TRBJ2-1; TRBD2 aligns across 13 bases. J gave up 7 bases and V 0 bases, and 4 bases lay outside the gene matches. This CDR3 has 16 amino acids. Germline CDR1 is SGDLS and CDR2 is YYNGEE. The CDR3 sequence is CASSVATSGGANEQFF. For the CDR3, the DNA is TGTGCCAGCAGCGTAGCCACTAGCGGGGGGGCAAATGAGCAGTTCTTC.

CDR3 residues: CASSQDTVLLSGELFF. DNA for the CDR3: TGTGCCAGCAGCCAAGATACGGTCCTCCTTTCCGGGGAGCTGTTTTTT. The rearrangement uses TRBV4-2 and TRBJ2-2; D not certain. This CDR3 has 16 amino acids. Between the trimmed V and J ends, which lost 0 bases and 6 bases, there was a span of 14 bases. Germline V gives CDR1 LGHNA, CDR2 YNFKEQ.

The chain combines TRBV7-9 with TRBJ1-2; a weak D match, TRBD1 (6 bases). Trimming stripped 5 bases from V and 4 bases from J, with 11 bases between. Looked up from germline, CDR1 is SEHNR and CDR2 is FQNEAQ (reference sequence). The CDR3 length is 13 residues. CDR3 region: CASSGGHPYGYTF. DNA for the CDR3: TGTGCCAGCAGCGGGGGACACCCCTATGGCTACACCTTC.

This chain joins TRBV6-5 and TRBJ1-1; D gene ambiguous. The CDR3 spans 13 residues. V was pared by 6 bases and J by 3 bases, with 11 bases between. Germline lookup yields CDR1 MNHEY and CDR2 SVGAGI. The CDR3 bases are TGTGCCAGCAGCCTGAGACAAGACACTGAAGCTTTCTTT. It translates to CASSLRQDTEAFF.

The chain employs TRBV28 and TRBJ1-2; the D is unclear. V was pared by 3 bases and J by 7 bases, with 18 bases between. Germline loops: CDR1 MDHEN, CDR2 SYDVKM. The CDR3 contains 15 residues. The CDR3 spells CASSLGRTSFGGYTF. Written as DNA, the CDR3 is TGTGCCAGCAGTTTGGGGAGGACCTCCTTTGGTGGCTACACCTTC.

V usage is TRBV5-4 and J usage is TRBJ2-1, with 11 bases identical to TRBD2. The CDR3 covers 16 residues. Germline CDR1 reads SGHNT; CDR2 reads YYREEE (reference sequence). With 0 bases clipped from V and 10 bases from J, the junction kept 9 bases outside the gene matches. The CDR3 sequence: CASSLVAGGALQEQFF. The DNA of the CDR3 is TGTGCCAGCAGCTTGGTAGCGGGGGGGGCCCTCCAGGAGCAGTTCTTC.

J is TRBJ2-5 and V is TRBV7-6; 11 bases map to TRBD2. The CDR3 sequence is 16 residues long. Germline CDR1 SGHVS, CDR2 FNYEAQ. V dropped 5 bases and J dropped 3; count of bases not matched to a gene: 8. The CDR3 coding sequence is TGTGCCAGCAGCCGGAACCAACTAGCGGGGGAAGAGACCCAGTACTTC. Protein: CASSRNQLAGEETQYF.

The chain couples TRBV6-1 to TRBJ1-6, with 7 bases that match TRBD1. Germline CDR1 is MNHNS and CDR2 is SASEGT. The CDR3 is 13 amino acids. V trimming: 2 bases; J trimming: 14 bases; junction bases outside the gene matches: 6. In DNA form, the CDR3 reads TGTGCCAGCAGTGAAACTGGCAGGGGGGCCCTCCACTTT. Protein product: CASSETGRGALHF.

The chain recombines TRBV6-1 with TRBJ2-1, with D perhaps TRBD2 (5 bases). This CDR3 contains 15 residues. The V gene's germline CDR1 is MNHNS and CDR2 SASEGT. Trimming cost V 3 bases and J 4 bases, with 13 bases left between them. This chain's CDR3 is CASSDWGVSYNEQFF. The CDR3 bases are TGTGCCAGCAGTGACTGGGGAGTCTCTTACAATGAGCAGTTCTTC.

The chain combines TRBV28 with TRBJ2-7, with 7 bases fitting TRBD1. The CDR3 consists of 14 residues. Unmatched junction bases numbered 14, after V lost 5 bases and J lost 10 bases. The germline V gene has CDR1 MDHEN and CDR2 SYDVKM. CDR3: CASSLMTGQRGQYF. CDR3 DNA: TGTGCCAGCAGTCTAATGACAGGGCAAAGAGGACAGTACTTC.

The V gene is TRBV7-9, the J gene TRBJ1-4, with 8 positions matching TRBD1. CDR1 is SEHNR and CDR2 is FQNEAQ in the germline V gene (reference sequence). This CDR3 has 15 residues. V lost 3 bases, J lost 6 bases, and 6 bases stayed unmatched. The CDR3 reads CASSFPQGGDEKLFF. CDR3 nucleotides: TGTGCCAGCAGCTTTCCACAGGGGGGGGATGAAAAACTGTTTTTT.

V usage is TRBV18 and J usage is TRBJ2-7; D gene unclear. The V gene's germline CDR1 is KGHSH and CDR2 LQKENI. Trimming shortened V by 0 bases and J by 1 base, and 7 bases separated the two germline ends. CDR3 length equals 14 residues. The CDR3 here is CASSPPSRSYEQYF. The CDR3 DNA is TGTGCCAGCTCACCACCCAGCAGGTCCTACGAGCAGTACTTC.

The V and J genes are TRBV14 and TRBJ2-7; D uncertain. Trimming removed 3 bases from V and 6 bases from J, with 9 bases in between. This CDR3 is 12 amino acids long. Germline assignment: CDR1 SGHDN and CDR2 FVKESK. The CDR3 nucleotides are TGTGCCAGCAGCCAGGGCCCTCTCGAGCAGTACTTC. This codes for CASSQGPLEQYF. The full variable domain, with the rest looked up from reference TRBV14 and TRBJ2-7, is EAGVTQFPSHSVIEKGQTVTLRCDPISGHDNLYWYRRVMGKEIKFLLHFVKESKQDESGMPNNRFLAERTGGTYSTLKVQPAELEDSGVYFCASSQGPLEQYFGPGTRLTVT.

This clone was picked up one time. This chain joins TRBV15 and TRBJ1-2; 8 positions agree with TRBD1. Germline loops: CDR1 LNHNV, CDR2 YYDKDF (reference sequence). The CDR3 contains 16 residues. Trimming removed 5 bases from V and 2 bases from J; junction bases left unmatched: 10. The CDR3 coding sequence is TGTGCCACCAGCCCTCGGAGGGGACAGGACAACTATGGCTACACCTTC. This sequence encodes CATSPRRGQDNYGYTF.

In nucleotides, the CDR3 is TGTGCCAGCAGCCCGAACCTCCGGGACAGAATCGGCAATGAGCAGTTCTTC. As protein: CASSPNLRDRIGNEQFF. The chain couples TRBV13 to TRBJ2-1; 7 bases are a match to TRBD1. V gave up 5 bases and J gave up 6 bases; unmatched junction bases: 16. The CDR3 is 17 amino acids. CDR1 is PRHDT, CDR2 FYEKMQ, per germline (reference sequence).

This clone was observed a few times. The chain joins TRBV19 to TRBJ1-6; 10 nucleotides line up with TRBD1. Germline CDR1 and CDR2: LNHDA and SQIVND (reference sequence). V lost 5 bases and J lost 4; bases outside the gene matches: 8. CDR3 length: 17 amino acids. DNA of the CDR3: TGTGCCAGTAGTCAAGATGACAGGGGGCTATATAATTCACCCCTCCACTTT. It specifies CASSQDDRGLYNSPLHF.

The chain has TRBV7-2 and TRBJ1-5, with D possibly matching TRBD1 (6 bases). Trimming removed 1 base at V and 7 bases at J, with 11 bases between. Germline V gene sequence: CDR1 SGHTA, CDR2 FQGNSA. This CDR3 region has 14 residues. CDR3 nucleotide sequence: TGTGCCAGCAGCTTAGTTGTACAGGGACAGCCCCAGCATTTT. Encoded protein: CASSLVVQGQPQHF.

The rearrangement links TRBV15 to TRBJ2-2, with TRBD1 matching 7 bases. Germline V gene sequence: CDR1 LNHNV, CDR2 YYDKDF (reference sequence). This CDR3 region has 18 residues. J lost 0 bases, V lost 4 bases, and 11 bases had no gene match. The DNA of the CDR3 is TGTGCCACCAGCACCTGGGACAGCACAATAGCGAACACCGGGGAGCTGTTTTTT. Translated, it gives CATSTWDSTIANTGELFF.

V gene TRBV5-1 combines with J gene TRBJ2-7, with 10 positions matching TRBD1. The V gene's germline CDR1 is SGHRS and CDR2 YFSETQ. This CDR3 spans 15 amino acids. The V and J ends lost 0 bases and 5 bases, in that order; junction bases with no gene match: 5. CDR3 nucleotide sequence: TGCGCCAGCAGCTTGGATGGGACAGGGGTGGACGAGCAGTACTTC. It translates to CASSLDGTGVDEQYF.

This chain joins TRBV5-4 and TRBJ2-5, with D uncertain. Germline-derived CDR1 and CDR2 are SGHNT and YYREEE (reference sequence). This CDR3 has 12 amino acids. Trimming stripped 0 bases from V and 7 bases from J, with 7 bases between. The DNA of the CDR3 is TGTGCCAGCAGCTTGGTACTTGGGACCCAGTACTTC. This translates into CASSLVLGTQYF.

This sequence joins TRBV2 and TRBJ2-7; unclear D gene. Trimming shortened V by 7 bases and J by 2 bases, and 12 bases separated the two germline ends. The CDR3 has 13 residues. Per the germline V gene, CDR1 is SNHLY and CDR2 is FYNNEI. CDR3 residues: CASMLREPYEQYF. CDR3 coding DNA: TGTGCCAGCATGCTAAGAGAACCCTACGAGCAGTACTTC.

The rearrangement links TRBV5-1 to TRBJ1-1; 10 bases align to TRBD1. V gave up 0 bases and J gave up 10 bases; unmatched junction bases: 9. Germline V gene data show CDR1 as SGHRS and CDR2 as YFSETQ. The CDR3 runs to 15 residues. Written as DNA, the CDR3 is TGCGCCAGCAGCTTGGAGGGACAGGGGCGAGGCGTAGCTTTCTTT. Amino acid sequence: CASSLEGQGRGVAFF.

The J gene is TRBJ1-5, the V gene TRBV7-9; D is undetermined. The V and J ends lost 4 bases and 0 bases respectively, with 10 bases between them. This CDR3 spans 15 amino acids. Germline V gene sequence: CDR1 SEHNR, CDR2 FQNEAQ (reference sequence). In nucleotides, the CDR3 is TGTGCCAGCAGCTCTGGCGACTATAGCAATCAGCCCCAGCATTTT. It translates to CASSSGDYSNQPQHF.